This paragraph covers one T cell receptor beta chain sequence. V lost 4 bases to trimming and J lost 3 bases, with 12 bases between them. CDR3 length: 14 residues. Germline CDR1 and CDR2: LGHDT and YNNKEL (reference sequence). From the 5' RACE reads, TCRdb called clonotypes with MiXCR, one entry per CDR3 protein. The sample carries some 160,000 distinct CDR3 sequences, less than 9% recorded once. This record belongs to a study of T cells after yellow fever vaccination. The input for sequencing was CD4+ T cells sorted from PBMCs, taken 5 days after the first yellow fever vaccination. V gene TRBV3-1 combines with J gene TRBJ1-2; no firm D call. The source of this sequence is a man aged 18 to 35 who received the YFV17D yellow fever vaccine. CDR3 sequence (DNA): TGTGCCAGCAGCCCTTACGGGAACCACTATGGCTACACCTTC. It codes for CASSPYGNHYGYTF.